Below are 13 T cell receptor beta chains sequenced from a single sample in a study of cytomegalovirus exposure and HLA in healthy donors. The primer mix had 60 Vbeta and 13 Jbeta primers. Sequenced by immunoSEQ multiplex PCR; TCRdb stores in-frame clones only, minus some. The repertoire holds 75,000 to 100,000 clones, with approximately 74% as singletons. Material: PBMCs. These receptors all stem from a female donor in good health and CMV-seropositive.

This clone was observed a handful of times. The J gene is TRBJ2-7, the V gene TRBV29-1; 8 bases match TRBD1. Germline values: CDR1 SQVTM, CDR2 ANQGSEA. V shed 7 bases, J shed 6 bases, and the junction held 11 bases outside the gene matches. The CDR3 has 13 amino acids. Here the CDR3 reads CSAQLTQGAEQYF. CDR3 DNA sequence: TGCAGCGCTCAACTGACCCAGGGGGCCGAGCAGTACTTC.

The chain joins TRBV7-3 to TRBJ2-5, with D perhaps matching TRBD2 (6 bases). Trimming removed 5 bases at V and 3 bases at J, with 10 bases between. The CDR3 runs 13 residues. Germline lookup yields CDR1 SGHTA and CDR2 FQGTGA. The CDR3 DNA follows: TGTGCCAGCAGCCTGCGGAGGGAAGAGACCCAGTACTTC. Amino acid sequence: CASSLRREETQYF.

The chain recombines TRBV6-1 with TRBJ1-2; D unclear. This CDR3 is built from 14 residues. V was clipped by 2 bases and J by 4 bases, with 11 bases between them. Germline values: CDR1 MNHNS, CDR2 SASEGT. CDR3: CASSERPSSYGYTF. DNA for the CDR3: TGTGCCAGCAGTGAACGACCGTCTAGCTATGGCTACACCTTC.

The chain couples TRBV5-4 to TRBJ2-3; 16 bases agree with TRBD2. The trim removed 5 bases at V and 4 bases at J, leaving 13 bases unmatched. There are 19 residues in the CDR3. The V gene's germline CDR1 is SGHNT and CDR2 YYREEE (reference sequence). DNA of the CDR3: TGTGCCAGCAGTTCTCGCCCGGGACTAGCGGGGGGGCGCTCAGATACGCAGTATTTT. It translates to CASSSRPGLAGGRSDTQYF.

For the CDR3, the DNA is TGTGCCAGCAGCTTAGCCCCCCCAGGTGAGCAGTACTTC. This gives the protein CASSLAPPGEQYF. J is TRBJ2-7 and V is TRBV7-2; D is undetermined. This CDR3 region has 13 residues. Trimming stripped 0 bases from V and 7 bases from J, with 10 bases between. CDR1 is SGHTA and CDR2 is FQGNSA in the germline V gene. Full variable domain (remainder filled in from reference TRBV7-2 and TRBJ2-7): GAGVSQSPSNKVTEKGKDVELRCDPISGHTALYWYRQSLGQGLEFLIYFQGNSAPDKSGLPSDRFSAERTGGSVSTLTIQRTQQEDSAVYLCASSLAPPGEQYFGPGTRLTVT.

The chain joins TRBV19 to TRBJ1-1, with 7 bases identical to TRBD1. The CDR3 sequence is 12 residues long. The germline V gene encodes CDR1 LNHDA and CDR2 SQIVND (reference sequence). With V trimmed by 11 bases and J by 8 bases, 11 bases remained unmatched. CDR3: CASTPPTGEAFF. The CDR3 DNA sequence: TGTGCCTCGACTCCCCCGACAGGGGAAGCTTTCTTT. Supplemented by reference TRBV19 and TRBJ1-1, the full variable domain reads DGGITQSPKYLFRKEGQNVTLSCEQNLNHDAMYWYRQDPGQGLRLIYYSQIVNDFQKGDIAEGYSVSREKKESFPLTVTSAQKNPTAFYLCASTPPTGEAFFGQGTRLTVV.

This clone has just a few counts. The chain combines TRBV30 with TRBJ2-4; a possible D gene is TRBD1 (6 bases). Trimming took off 0 bases at V and 7 bases at J, with 13 bases between the two ends. CDR1 and CDR2 from the germline V gene are GTSNPN and SVGIG (reference sequence). The CDR3 extends over 14 amino acids. The CDR3 loop is CAWSVGTRGNIQYF. The CDR3, as DNA: TGTGCCTGGAGTGTAGGGACGAGGGGGAACATTCAGTACTTC. Complete variable domain (other parts from reference TRBV30 and TRBJ2-4): SQTIHQWPATLVQPVGSPLSLECTVEGTSNPNLYWYRQAAGRGLQLLFYSVGIGQISSEVPQNLSASRPQDRQFILSSKKLLLSDSGFYLCAWSVGTRGNIQYFGAGTRLSVL.

This clone has more than one count but fewer than ten. The rearrangement links TRBV4-3 to TRBJ2-3; TRBD1 aligns across 7 bases. Germline V CDR1 and CDR2: LGHNA, YSLEER. The J segment lost 4 bases and the V segment lost 4 bases, leaving 14 bases of the junction unmatched. This CDR3 spans 17 amino acids. The CDR3: CASSRLSARGGADTQYF. CDR3 bases: TGCGCCAGCAGCCGCCTTTCGGCGAGAGGGGGCGCAGATACGCAGTATTTT.

CDR3 in amino acids: CASSKTANTEAFF. CDR3 coding DNA: TGTGCCAGCAGCAAGACAGCGAACACTGAAGCTTTCTTT. The rearrangement joins TRBV9 to TRBJ1-1; D is perhaps TRBD1 (5 bases). CDR3 length equals 13 residues. The V gene lost 4 bases and the J gene lost 1 base, with 8 bases spanning the gap. In germline, CDR1 is SGDLS, CDR2 YYNGEE.

The rearrangement links TRBV7-9 to TRBJ2-3; 8 bases are a match to TRBD1. V lost 5 bases and J lost 3; bases outside the gene matches: 4. The CDR3 is made up of 14 amino acids. The germline CDR1 and CDR2 sequences are SEHNR and FQNEAQ (reference sequence). The CDR3 spells CASSQGQVTDTQYF. The CDR3 bases are TGTGCCAGCAGCCAGGGACAGGTAACAGATACGCAGTATTTT.

This rearrangement joins TRBV28 to TRBJ1-5; 10 bases map to TRBD1. The CDR3 runs 15 residues. Germline V lookup: CDR1 MDHEN, CDR2 SYDVKM. With 3 bases clipped from V and 5 bases from J, the junction kept 4 bases outside the gene matches. CDR3 bases: TGTGCCAGCAGTTTTGGGACAGGGGTGTATCAGCCCCAGCATTTT. Its translation is CASSFGTGVYQPQHF.

This clone was seen a single time. The J gene is TRBJ1-4, the V gene TRBV7-2; no firm D call. The germline V gene has CDR1 SGHTA and CDR2 FQGNSA. The CDR3 has 15 amino acids. V was pared by 3 bases and J by 8 bases, with 16 bases between. The CDR3 bases are TGTGCCAGCAGCTTCAGGTCCCCCACTAGAGAAAAACTGTTTTTT. The encoded protein is CASSFRSPTREKLFF.

V gene TRBV4-1 combines with J gene TRBJ2-2, with D possibly TRBD2 on 5 matching bases. The V gene lost 4 bases and the J gene lost 3 bases, with 18 bases spanning the gap. Germline CDR1 reads MGHRA; CDR2 reads YSYEKL. This CDR3 contains 17 residues. CDR3 nucleotide sequence: TGCGCCAGCAGCCCATTGCGTGGACTCGGGGACACCGGGGAGCTGTTTTTT. It specifies CASSPLRGLGDTGELFF.